Following are 14 T cell receptor beta chains from one sample sequenced in a study of shared clonotypes between healthy human individuals. Generated by immunoSEQ multiplex PCR, the TCRdb table keeps only in-frame clones and is missing some. The sample carries hundreds of thousands of clones, less than 97% recorded once. CD8 cells classed as naive were CD45RO-negative and positively selected for CCR7, excluding terminally differentiated effector memory CD45RA+ cells. Material for sequencing was naive CD8+ T cells sorted from blood. The receptors were gathered from a woman aged 30 to 39 in good health.

The rearrangement links TRBV15 to TRBJ1-1, with D uncertain. The CDR3 totals 14 residues. Trimming removed 5 bases at V and 0 bases at J, with 10 bases between. Germline V gene sequence: CDR1 LNHNV, CDR2 YYDKDF (reference sequence). In DNA form, the CDR3 reads TGTGCCACCAGCCGAGGGAAGATGAACACTGAAGCTTTCTTT. As protein: CATSRGKMNTEAFF.

This clone has a single count. This chain connects TRBV11-2 to TRBJ1-3; D is possibly TRBD1 (5 bases). The V and J ends lost 3 bases and 0 bases respectively, with 9 bases between them. The V gene's germline CDR1 is SGHAT and CDR2 FQNNGV. The CDR3 covers 15 residues. This chain's CDR3 is CASSFFGGSGNTIYF. The CDR3, as DNA: TGTGCCAGCAGCTTTTTCGGGGGCTCTGGAAACACCATATATTTT. The full variable domain, in which reference TRBV11-2 and TRBJ1-3 provide the parts outside the CDR3, is EAGVAQSPRYKIIEKRQSVAFWCNPISGHATLYWYQQILGQGPKLLIQFQNNGVVDDSQLPKDRFSAERLKGVDSTLKIQPAKLEDSAVYLCASSFFGGSGNTIYFGEGSWLTVV.

The chain recombines TRBV19 with TRBJ2-7; D tentatively fits TRBD1 or TRBD2 (6 bases each). Per germline, CDR1 LNHDA and CDR2 SQIVND (reference sequence). V was cut by 3 bases and J by 4 bases, with 19 bases left in between. The CDR3 consists of 16 residues. The CDR3 is CASSIVGGHSFYEQYF. In nucleotides, the CDR3 is TGTGCCAGTAGTATCGTCGGGGGCCACAGCTTTTACGAGCAGTACTTC.

The chain joins TRBV5-6 to TRBJ2-5; TRBD2 matches at 7 bases. The end of the DNA is better explained by TRBJ2-7, so the J call may be wrong. The CDR3 totals 14 residues. Germline-derived CDR1 and CDR2 are SGHDT and YYEEEE. DNA for the CDR3: TGTGCCAGCAGCTCACCGGGACTAAGCTACGAGCAGTACTTC. Amino acid sequence: CASSSPGLSYEQYF.

V and J are TRBV4-2 and TRBJ2-7, with D possibly being TRBD1 (6 bases). Germline CDR1 and CDR2: LGHNA and YNFKEQ. The CDR3 loop spans 17 amino acids. V dropped 1 base and J dropped 3 bases, with 19 bases sitting between them. The CDR3 loop is CASSQGTERGFHYEQYF. CDR3 DNA: TGTGCCAGCAGCCAAGGGACAGAAAGGGGATTCCACTACGAGCAGTACTTC.

The CDR3 is CASSDRQSPGTEAFF. DNA for the CDR3: TGTGCCAGCAGCGATCGACAGAGCCCGGGGACTGAAGCTTTCTTT. V is TRBV9 and J is TRBJ1-1; D is perhaps TRBD1 (5 bases). This CDR3 region has 15 residues. From germline, CDR1 is SGDLS and CDR2 YYNGEE. V was pared by 3 bases and J by 5 bases, with 17 bases between.

This chain joins TRBV7-6 and TRBJ2-3, with TRBD1 identical over 7 bases. V was clipped by 4 bases and J by 0 bases; unmatched bases: 10. From germline, CDR1 is SGHVS and CDR2 FNYEAQ. The CDR3 covers 17 residues. Here the CDR3 reads CASSWDRDSTSTDTQYF. The DNA of the CDR3 is TGTGCCAGCAGCTGGGATCGGGACAGTACTAGCACAGATACGCAGTATTTT.

This rearrangement joins TRBV6-5 to TRBJ1-2; D is undetermined. The CDR3 loop spans 13 amino acids. Germline V CDR1 and CDR2: MNHEY, SVGAGI. Trimming shortened V by 8 bases and J by 3 bases, and 13 bases separated the two germline ends. CDR3 in DNA: TGTGCCAGCGGTCACCACTCGGACTATGGCTACACCTTC. Amino acid sequence: CASGHHSDYGYTF.

J is TRBJ2-1 and V is TRBV19; D is unresolved. Trimming took 1 base from V and 6 from J, leaving 10 bases between them. The CDR3 is 14 residues long. CDR1 and CDR2 (germline): LNHDA, SQIVND (reference sequence). In nucleotides, the CDR3 is TGTGCCAGTAGTATAGTACTTGGCACCAATGAGCAGTTCTTC. Translation: CASSIVLGTNEQFF.

The V and J genes are TRBV27 and TRBJ2-7; the D gene is possibly TRBD1 (6 bases). Trimming stripped 6 bases from V and 6 bases from J, with 18 bases between. Germline loops: CDR1 MNHEY, CDR2 SMNVEV (reference sequence). The CDR3 contains 14 residues. The CDR3: CASSPGQGIGEQYF. DNA for the CDR3: TGTGCCAGCAGCCCGGGACAAGGAATCGGCGAGCAGTACTTC.

V and J are TRBV7-2 and TRBJ2-1; D could derive from TRBD1 or TRBD2 (5 bases each). V lost 4 bases and J lost 9, with 16 bases in between. In germline, CDR1 is SGHTA, CDR2 FQGNSA. The CDR3 has 14 amino acids. CDR3 sequence reads: CASSSGTYEGEQFF. The CDR3 bases are TGTGCCAGCAGCTCAGGGACGTACGAGGGTGAGCAGTTCTTC.

The chain links TRBV4-1 to TRBJ2-7; no clear D. V was pared by 2 bases and J by 2 bases, with 16 bases between. The CDR3 extends over 16 amino acids. The germline V gene encodes CDR1 MGHRA and CDR2 YSYEKL. The CDR3 coding sequence is TGCGCCAGCAGCCAAACTCTACAAGCAGGAGCCTACGAGCAGTACTTC. This gives the protein CASSQTLQAGAYEQYF.

This chain joins TRBV9 and TRBJ2-7, with D uncertain. Per germline, CDR1 SGDLS and CDR2 YYNGEE. The CDR3 length is 14 residues. Trimming stripped 3 bases from V and 2 bases from J, with 12 bases between. For the CDR3, the DNA is TGTGCCAGCAGCGCAGGAATCGGTACCTACGAGCAGTACTTC. This encodes CASSAGIGTYEQYF. The variable domain in full, with the rest retrieved from reference TRBV9 and TRBJ2-7, is DSGVTQTPKHLITATGQRVTLRCSPRSGDLSVYWYQQSLDQGLQFLIQYYNGEERAKGNILERFSAQQFPDLHSELNLSSLELGDSALYFCASSAGIGTYEQYFGPGTRLTVT.

The chain combines TRBV6-6 with TRBJ2-1; D possibly matches TRBD1 or TRBD2 (5 bases each). Trimming shortened V by 6 bases and J by 0 bases, and 15 bases separated the two germline ends. Germline values: CDR1 MNHNY, CDR2 SVGAGI (reference sequence). This CDR3 has 16 amino acids. The CDR3 coding sequence is TGTGCCAGCAGGACCGGGGCTATTAGCTCCTACAATGAGCAGTTCTTC. Translation gives CASRTGAISSYNEQFF.